The 21 T cell receptor beta chains presented below share a single source sample, sequenced in a study of T cells in tuberculosis. Time point denoted: new active TB diagnosis, blood taken before or within 7 days of starting treatment. Generated by immunoSEQ multiplex PCR, the TCRdb table keeps only in-frame clones and is missing some. The sample lists under 45,000 clones; under 95% were seen once. The sequences come from PBMCs, collected at tuberculosis diagnosis. Source of these receptors: an adult with tuberculosis.

J is TRBJ2-2 and V is TRBV5-1; 9 nucleotides agree with TRBD2. This CDR3 has 16 residues. Germline trimming cut 5 bases from V and 3 bases from J; bases unmatched to any gene: 8. Germline-derived CDR1 and CDR2 are SGHRS and YFSETQ. CDR3 bases: TGCGCCAGCAGTCGAAGCGGGGGGCGGGACACCGGGGAGCTGTTTTTT. Translated: CASSRSGGRDTGELFF. Based on the CDR3 plus reference TRBV5-1 and TRBJ2-2, the full variable domain is KAGVTQTPRYLIKTRGQQVTLSCSPISGHRSVSWYQQTPGQGLQFLFEYFSETQRNKGNFPGRFSGRQFSNSRSEMNVSTLELGDSALYLCASSRSGGRDTGELFFGEGSRLTVL.

The rearrangement uses TRBV9 and TRBJ2-3, with TRBD2 identical over 12 bases. From germline, CDR1 is SGDLS and CDR2 YYNGEE. The CDR3 sequence is 18 residues long. The junction had 6 bases not matched to a gene; V was cut back by 0 bases and J by 1 base. The CDR3 loop is CASSVASGLAGRTDTQYF. CDR3 sequence (DNA): TGTGCCAGCAGCGTAGCCTCCGGACTAGCGGGGCGCACAGATACGCAGTATTTT.

The genes are TRBV25-1 and TRBJ1-2; 8 bases are a match to TRBD1. J was trimmed by 6 bases and V by 3 bases; bases with no gene match: 12. This CDR3 is built from 16 residues. CDR1 is MGHDK, CDR2 SYGVNS, per germline. The CDR3 loop reads CASSDEPLRTGNGYTF. The CDR3, as DNA: TGTGCCAGCAGTGATGAACCGCTTAGGACAGGGAATGGCTACACCTTC.

The rearrangement links TRBV25-1 to TRBJ2-3; D is possibly TRBD1 (6 bases). The V gene lost 3 bases and the J gene lost 3 bases, with 16 bases spanning the gap. Germline V gives CDR1 MGHDK, CDR2 SYGVNS. The CDR3 loop spans 16 amino acids. CDR3 sequence reads: CASSEGHRAWTDTQYF. The DNA of the CDR3 is TGTGCCAGCAGTGAGGGCCACAGGGCTTGGACAGATACGCAGTATTTT.

The J gene is TRBJ1-2, the V gene TRBV6-1, with 9 bases matching TRBD1. Germline lookup yields CDR1 MNHNS and CDR2 SASEGT. This CDR3 comprises 15 residues. V gave up 2 bases and J gave up 6 bases; unmatched junction bases: 7. The CDR3 protein is CASSELPGQGDGYTF. Here the CDR3 DNA reads TGTGCCAGCAGTGAATTACCGGGACAGGGAGATGGCTACACCTTC.

The chain has TRBV18 and TRBJ1-3, with unresolved D. The CDR3 has 15 amino acids. V lost 6 bases and J 2 bases, leaving 14 bases between the germline ends. Germline CDR1 and CDR2: KGHSH and LQKENI. The CDR3 coding sequence is TGTGCCAGCTCCCCCCGTCGGGTCGCTGGAAACACCATATATTTT. Encoded protein: CASSPRRVAGNTIYF.

The chain has TRBV29-1 and TRBJ1-2; 7 nucleotides line up with TRBD1. Trimming cost V 1 base and J 5 bases; bases outside gene matches: 13. The CDR3 spans 16 residues. Germline CDR1 reads SQVTM; CDR2 reads ANQGSEA. This chain's CDR3 is CSVEGTIGGAGYGYTF. CDR3 in DNA: TGCAGCGTTGAAGGCACAATAGGGGGCGCAGGGTATGGCTACACCTTC.

This rearrangement joins TRBV6-6 to TRBJ1-4; D is perhaps TRBD1 (6 bases). The CDR3 sequence is 15 residues long. CDR1 is MNHNY and CDR2 is SVGAGI in the germline V gene (reference sequence). Trimming cost V 6 bases and J 0 bases, with 11 bases left between them. This CDR3 reads CASRIEGATNEKLFF. For the CDR3, the DNA is TGTGCCAGCAGAATTGAGGGGGCAACTAATGAAAAACTGTTTTTT.

The chain links TRBV6-5 to TRBJ2-1, with a weak D call TRBD1 (6 bases). Looked up from germline, CDR1 is MNHEY and CDR2 is SVGAGI. This CDR3 is 15 amino acids long. Trimming left V 0 bases short and J 0 bases short, with 6 bases between. As DNA, the CDR3 is TGTGCCAGCAGTTACTCGGACAGCTCCTACAATGAGCAGTTCTTC. Its translation: CASSYSDSSYNEQFF.

V usage is TRBV9 and J usage is TRBJ2-7; TRBD2 agrees at 14 bases. The V gene's germline CDR1 is SGDLS and CDR2 YYNGEE. V dropped 3 bases and J dropped 6; count of bases not matched to a gene: 2. This CDR3 contains 14 residues. CDR3 DNA sequence: TGTGCCAGCAGCGCGACTAGCGGGGGGGTCGAGCAGTACTTC. Its translation is CASSATSGGVEQYF.

This clone appeared once. This chain links TRBV7-6 with TRBJ2-5; 7 bases align to TRBD1. CDR3 length equals 13 residues. The V gene's germline CDR1 is SGHVS and CDR2 FNYEAQ. The ends lost 2 bases at V and 10 bases at J; junction bases unmatched: 7. The CDR3 sequence is CASSLNTNRGQYF. The CDR3 region has the DNA TGTGCCAGCAGCTTAAACACAAACAGGGGCCAGTACTTC.

The V call is TRBV27, the J call TRBJ2-3, with 7 bases that match TRBD2. J was trimmed by 1 base and V by 5 bases; bases with no gene match: 6. The CDR3 spans 15 residues. From germline, CDR1 is MNHEY and CDR2 SMNVEV (reference sequence). For the CDR3, the DNA is TGTGCCAGCAGTCGACAGCGGGGCCGCACAGATACGCAGTATTTT. As protein: CASSRQRGRTDTQYF.

The chain recombines TRBV10-3 with TRBJ2-7, with 8 nucleotides matching TRBD1. The CDR3 is 14 residues long. The ends lost 0 bases at V and 2 bases at J; junction bases unmatched: 0. CDR1 and CDR2 (germline): ENHRY, SYGVKD. The CDR3 here is CAISESTGAYEQYV. The CDR3 bases are TGTGCCATCAGTGAGTCGACAGGGGCCTACGAGCAGTACGTC.

CDR3 nucleotides: TGTGCCTGGAGTGTAGAGCGCAATCAGCCCCAGCATTTT. Translation: CAWSVERNQPQHF. This chain links TRBV30 with TRBJ1-5; D is undetermined. V lost 0 bases to trimming and J lost 2 bases, with 5 bases between them. Germline V gene lookup returns CDR1 GTSNPN and CDR2 SVGIG (reference sequence). This CDR3 spans 13 amino acids.

The chain combines TRBV7-3 with TRBJ2-1; 11 bases agree with TRBD1. The CDR3 contains 15 residues. J lost 8 bases, V lost 4 bases, and 7 bases had no gene match. CDR1 is SGHTA and CDR2 is FQGTGA in the germline V gene. The CDR3 DNA is TGTGCCAGCAGCTCCGGGACAGGGGGTATCGATGAGCAGTTCTTC. Its translation is CASSSGTGGIDEQFF.

The V gene is TRBV28, the J gene TRBJ2-1; the match to TRBD1 covers 8 bases. From germline, CDR1 is MDHEN and CDR2 SYDVKM. The CDR3 length is 17 residues. J gave up 3 bases and V 6 bases, and 13 bases lay outside the gene matches. The CDR3 DNA sequence: TGTGCCAGCAGCCCAGGGATCTACAGGGGGGTCTACAATGAGCAGTTCTTC. This translates into CASSPGIYRGVYNEQFF.

The chain combines TRBV18 with TRBJ1-1, with D unclear. V lost 0 bases and J lost 6, with 8 bases in between. This CDR3 has 13 residues. Germline V CDR1 and CDR2: KGHSH, LQKENI. The CDR3 is CASSPPVVAEAFF. Here the CDR3 DNA reads TGTGCCAGCTCACCACCCGTAGTGGCTGAAGCTTTCTTT.

The rearrangement joins TRBV4-2 to TRBJ1-1; 10 positions match TRBD1. The CDR3 is made up of 15 amino acids. V lost 4 bases, J lost 5 bases, and 7 bases stayed unmatched. Germline CDR1 LGHNA, CDR2 YNFKEQ. The DNA for the CDR3 is TGTGCCAGCAGCCTTTGGACAGGGGGAAGGACTGAAGCTTTCTTT. It translates to CASSLWTGGRTEAFF.

The chain carries TRBV9 and TRBJ1-2; TRBD1 matches at 9 bases. J lost 2 bases, V lost 5 bases, and 4 bases had no gene match. The CDR3 is 14 amino acids. Germline V gene lookup returns CDR1 SGDLS and CDR2 YYNGEE. CDR3 region: CASRRGTGNYGYTF. The DNA of the CDR3 is TGTGCCAGCAGGAGAGGGACAGGGAACTATGGCTACACCTTC.

V usage is TRBV27 and J usage is TRBJ1-1, with TRBD1 matching over 8 bases. Germline lookup yields CDR1 MNHEY and CDR2 SMNVEV (reference sequence). The CDR3 runs to 14 residues. V shed 6 bases and J 1 base; nucleotides not matched to a gene: 4. This chain's CDR3 is CASSPGTGNTEAFF. DNA for the CDR3: TGTGCCAGCAGCCCCGGGACAGGGAACACTGAAGCTTTCTTT.

The J gene is TRBJ2-7, the V gene TRBV30; D is perhaps TRBD1 (6 bases). V shed 7 bases and J shed 0 bases, with 10 bases lying between them. Germline V gives CDR1 GTSNPN, CDR2 SVGIG (reference sequence). CDR3 length: 12 amino acids. CDR3: CAFRDNSYEQYV. The DNA for the CDR3 is TGTGCCTTCCGGGACAACTCCTACGAGCAGTACGTC.